The text below deals with one T cell receptor (beta chain). There is no known antigen for this receptor. Per-base quality was not reported, and no clone a single base away is much larger than it. The CDR3 contains 16 residues, cysteine and phenylalanine counted. The sequence is cut down to CDR3 DNA, 48 bases in frame from base 1. CDR1 LGHNA and CDR2 YSLEER are derived from the germline V gene. V sheds 2 bases and J sheds 0 bases, leaving 12 bases between their ends. The immunoSEQ Assay was used to sequence TCRbeta CDR3 regions. After extraction, genomic DNA underwent amplification by bias-controlled multiplex PCR, followed by high-throughput sequencing. The paper's processing steps were these. To quantify the absolute abundance of every unique TCRbeta CDR3 region, sequences were collapsed and filtered. T cell fraction was estimated by normalization of TCRbeta template counts to usable DNA, with usable DNA being measured through amplification of reference genes present in all nucleated cells. Repertoire TCRs were annotated as SARS-CoV-2-specific when V gene, CDR3 amino acid sequence and J gene were exactly matched to a known reactive TCR set. The reference SARS-CoV-2 TCR set was derived from MIRA and filtered for enrichment in COVID-19-positive ImmuneCODE repertoires, a step that removed public or cross-reactive TCRs. Drawing on the MIRA antigens, annotated TCRs were analysed further at the level of specific ORF or position within ORF. Breadth was defined as the number of annotated unique rearrangements divided by the total number of unique productive rearrangements, and depth was defined as the summed frequency of the annotated unique rearrangements. TCR breadth was compared between groups using two-sided Wilcoxon rank-sum tests. TCRdb limited this immuneACCESS table to in-frame rearrangements with V and J called. A share of clones is missing; checked studies link under half to unresolved V genes, and the rest is unexplained. For V, J and clone size, that table is used; D and trimming come from the DNA. This sample gives roughly 420,000 clones in total; 89% of them show up just once. The biggest ten clones account for roughly 2.5% of the sample.

Per the publication, the treatment or condition label means: 15 to 20 received Ad26.COV2.S at low or high dose, single or two shots; about 5 received placebo; per-sample allocation not given. Repertoires of vaccine and placebo recipients were sequenced from samples taken on day 63 after the first injection. Between 29 July and 7 August 2020, Cohort 1b enrolled 25 adults aged 18-55 years at one site in Boston, USA. As a vaccine, Ad26.COV2.S was a replication-incompetent adenovirus type 26 vector that expressed a prefusion-stabilized SARS-CoV-2 spike protein derived from the original Wuhan strain. The data belong to a study of Ad26.COV2.S vaccination and SARS-CoV-2 variants (dated by TCRdb to the early 2020s). In the study overall: Vaccine-arm donors came from COV1001, a multicentre, randomized, double-blind, placebo-controlled phase I-IIa trial of Ad26.COV2.S in healthy adults. TCRbeta repertoire sequencing was used to assess the specificity and breadth of SARS-CoV-2-reactive T cell receptors after Ad26.COV2.S vaccination. Ad26.COV2.S was administered intramuscularly at 5 x 10^10 or 1 x 10^11 viral particles, either as a single shot or as two shots given 56 days apart. A total of 32 samples were included in the TCR-sequenced set, comprising around 19 Ad26.COV2.S vaccine recipients, 5 placebo recipients and 8 SARS-CoV-2 convalescent individuals. Blinding of investigators to trial group allocation was maintained during experiments and outcome assessment. Trial participants were randomized into five groups of five, in which low-dose or high-dose Ad26.COV2.S was given once or twice, or placebo was given on both occasions. What the study reported, not specific to this receptor: Higher spike-specific TCR breadth was observed in Ad26.COV2.S recipients than in placebo recipients (P = 0.0014). After vaccination, spike-specific CD8+ and CD4+ T cell responses were reported to show substantial breadth. It was noted by the authors that total T cell responses may have been underestimated by the TCR breadth and depth analyses. Vaccine and placebo recipients had comparable non-spike TCR breadth, which fits with the vaccine containing only spike. Comparing responses between vaccine doses or regimens was not something the study was powered to do.

This receptor was identified in a person between 18 and 60 years old who received the Ad26.COV2.S COVID-19 vaccine or a placebo. Material: peripheral blood, obtained in a trial of Ad26.COV2.S vaccine versus placebo. The receptor chain draws on TRBV4-3 and TRBJ2-3; TRBD1 might be the D gene, on 6 matching bases. The CDR3 reads as follows: CASSQTDSYSTDTQYF. In nucleotide form, the sequence is TGCGCCAGCAGCCAAACGGACAGTTATAGCACAGATACGCAGTATTTT.